What follows is one TCR beta chain and its context. Its antigen is as yet unknown. The sample comes from a study of OX40 agonist ivuxolimab in advanced cancers. For the study at large: Partial response was recorded in three patients: one hepatocellular carcinoma and two cutaneous melanoma cases.

Exclusion of a patient followed from autoimmune disease history or systemic immunosuppression. The ends were cut back, 1 base at V and 4 bases at J, with 10 bases in the middle. Germline V gene lookup returns CDR1 ENHRY and CDR2 SYGVKD. CDR3 length: 15 residues. Only in-frame clones appear in the TCRdb table, and some are missing; sequencing was by immunoSEQ multiplex PCR. The sample has about 46,000 clones, over 65% seen once; the top ten hold around 2%. General observations from the study: Partial responders dosed at 0.1-3.0 mg/kg displayed clonal expansion ranking among the lowest.

The chain links TRBV10-3 to TRBJ2-2; no reliable D call. The sample was CD4+ or CD8+ T cells sorted from blood, taken in a trial of the OX40 agonist ivuxolimab. This clonotype was sampled from an adult with an advanced solid tumor such as melanoma, head and neck, liver or kidney cancer. The CDR3 sequence is CAISEFGILTGELFF. DNA of the CDR3: TGTGCCATCAGTGAGTTCGGCATTCTCACCGGGGAGCTGTTTTTT.